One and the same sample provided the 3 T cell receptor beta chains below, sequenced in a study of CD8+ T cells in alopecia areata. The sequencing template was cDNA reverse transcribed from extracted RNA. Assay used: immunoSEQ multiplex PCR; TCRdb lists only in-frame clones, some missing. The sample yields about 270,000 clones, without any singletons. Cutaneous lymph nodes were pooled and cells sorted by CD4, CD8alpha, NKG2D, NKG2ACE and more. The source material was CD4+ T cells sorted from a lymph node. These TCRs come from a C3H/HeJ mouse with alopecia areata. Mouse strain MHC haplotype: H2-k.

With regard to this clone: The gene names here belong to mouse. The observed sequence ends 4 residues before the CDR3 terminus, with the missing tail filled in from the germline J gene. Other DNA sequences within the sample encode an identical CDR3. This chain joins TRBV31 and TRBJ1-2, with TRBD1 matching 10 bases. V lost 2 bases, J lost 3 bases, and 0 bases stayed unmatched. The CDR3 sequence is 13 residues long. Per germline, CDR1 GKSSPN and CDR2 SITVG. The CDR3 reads CAWSGTGDSDYTF. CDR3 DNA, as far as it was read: TGTGCCTGGAGTGGGACAGGGGACTCC.

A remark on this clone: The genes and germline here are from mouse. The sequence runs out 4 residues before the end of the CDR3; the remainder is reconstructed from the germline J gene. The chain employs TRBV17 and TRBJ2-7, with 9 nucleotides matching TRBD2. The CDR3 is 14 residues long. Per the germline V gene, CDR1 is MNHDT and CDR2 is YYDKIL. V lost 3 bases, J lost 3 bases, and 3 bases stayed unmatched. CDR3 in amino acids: CASSRRGLGYEQYF. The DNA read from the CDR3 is TGTGCTAGCAGTAGGAGGGGACTGGGCTAT.

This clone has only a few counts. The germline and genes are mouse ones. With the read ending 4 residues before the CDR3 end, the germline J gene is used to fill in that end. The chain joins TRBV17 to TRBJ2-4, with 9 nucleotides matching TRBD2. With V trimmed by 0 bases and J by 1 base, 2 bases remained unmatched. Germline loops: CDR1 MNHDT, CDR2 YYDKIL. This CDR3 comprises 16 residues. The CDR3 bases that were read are TGTGCTAGCAGTAGAGATTGGGGGGGCCGTCAAAAC. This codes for CASSRDWGGRQN. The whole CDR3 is CASSRDWGGRQNTLYF.